Below, one TCR beta chain is given with its context. This record comes from a study of T cells in narcolepsy. Here immunoSEQ multiplex PCR was the method, and the copy in TCRdb shows in-frame clones only, minus some. The sample records 25,000 to 35,000 clones, approximately 87% being singletons. Between the trimmed V and J ends, which lost 0 bases and 0 bases, there was a span of 7 bases. The CDR3 is made up of 15 amino acids. Germline CDR1 and CDR2: SGHRS and YFSETQ. The specimen was CD45RA- memory CD4+ T cells from PBMCs. The sequence came from a human donor with narcolepsy. This sequence joins TRBV5-1 and TRBJ2-1; D gene uncertain. CDR3 coding DNA: TGCGCCAGCAGCTTGGACACCGACTCCTACAATGAGCAGTTCTTC. It encodes CASSLDTDSYNEQFF.